Listed below are T cell receptor beta chains from one sample, sequenced in a study of T cells in localized non-small cell lung cancer. The assay was immunoSEQ multiplex PCR, and TCRdb's table has in-frame clones only and misses some. The sample includes about 4,000 clones, 25% to 30% seen only once; the top ten take around 13%. The sequencing used lung tumor tissue, collected before any cancer treatment. These receptors were obtained from a man between 35 and 75 years old with stage II lung adenocarcinoma. CDR3s include the opening cysteine and the closing phenylalanine or tryptophan. The D gene is left open where the match is weak. Clone sizes are given selectively: once, few, many, or a class where the clone is expanded.

abundance: few
j_gene: TRBJ1-5
v_gene: TRBV10-3
d_gene: .
CDR3nt: TGTGCCAGCAGGGAGGGCCTCGCCAATCAGCCCCAGCATTTT
CDR3aa: CASREGLANQPQHF

abundance: .
j_gene: TRBJ1-2
v_gene: TRBV19
d_gene: .
CDR3nt: TGTGCCAGTAGTATGGGCGCTAGAAGAGGAGGCTATGGCTACACCTTC
CDR3aa: CASSMGARRGGYGYTF

abundance: once
j_gene: TRBJ2-6
v_gene: TRBV5-1
d_gene: TRBD1
CDR3nt: TGCGCCAGCAGCTGGGCAACAACAGGGGGCGGTTCGGGTGGGGCCAACGTCCTGACTTTC
CDR3aa: CASSWATTGGGSGGANVLTF

abundance: few
j_gene: TRBJ1-6
v_gene: TRBV6-8
d_gene: TRBD1
CDR3nt: TGTGCCAGCTGTTGCCCTCTGGGACAGGGAAACTATAATTCACCCCTCCACTTT
CDR3aa: CASCCPLGQGNYNSPLHF

abundance: .
j_gene: TRBJ1-3
v_gene: TRBV10-1
d_gene: .
CDR3nt: TGCGCCAGCAGTGGCTCTGGAAACACCATATATTTT
CDR3aa: CASSGSGNTIYF

abundance: many
j_gene: TRBJ2-6
v_gene: TRBV6-8
d_gene: .
CDR3nt: TGTGCCAGCAGTTACGAGTTGGGGTCCGGGGCCAACGTCCTGACTTTC
CDR3aa: CASSYELGSGANVLTF

abundance: .
j_gene: TRBJ2-7
v_gene: TRBV6-8
d_gene: .
CDR3nt: TGTGCCAGCAGCCCGGGACATCCCTACGAGCAGTACTTC
CDR3aa: CASSPGHPYEQYF

abundance: few
j_gene: TRBJ1-2
v_gene: TRBV6-8
d_gene: TRBD1
CDR3nt: TGTGCCAGCAGTGATCCGGGACAGGGAGGCTACACCTTC
CDR3aa: CASSDPGQGGYTF

abundance: .
j_gene: TRBJ2-2
v_gene: TRBV29-1
d_gene: .
CDR3nt: TGCAGCGTTGTGATCAATCTGACCGTTCCGCGGGGCGCCGGGGAGCTGTTTTTT
CDR3aa: CSVVINLTVPRGAGELFF

abundance: few
j_gene: TRBJ1-1
v_gene: TRBV25-1
d_gene: .
CDR3nt: TGTGCCAGCAGTGACAGGGGAAAAACTGAAGCTTTCTTT
CDR3aa: CASSDRGKTEAFF

abundance: .
j_gene: TRBJ2-3
v_gene: TRBV4-1
d_gene: .
CDR3nt: TGCGCCAGCAGCCAAGACGACCCGCGGGCCCACACAGATACGCAGTATTTT
CDR3aa: CASSQDDPRAHTDTQYF

abundance: .
j_gene: TRBJ1-1
v_gene: TRBV19
d_gene: TRBD1
CDR3nt: TGTGCCAGTACCACGACAGGGGATCACACTGAAGCTTTCTTT
CDR3aa: CASTTTGDHTEAFF

abundance: .
j_gene: TRBJ1-6
v_gene: TRBV9
d_gene: .
CDR3nt: TGTGCCAGCAGTGTGCATACACCGGATGGTTCACCCCTCCACTTT
CDR3aa: CASSVHTPDGSPLHF

abundance: .
j_gene: TRBJ1-1
v_gene: TRBV19
d_gene: .
CDR3nt: TGTGCCAGTAGCGGAACAGGGCTGCGGAACACTGAAGCTTTCTTT
CDR3aa: CASSGTGLRNTEAFF

abundance: .
j_gene: TRBJ2-1
v_gene: TRBV10-2
d_gene: .
CDR3nt: TGCGCCAGCAGTGAGCTGGGGGGGGGCGATGAGCAGTTCTTC
CDR3aa: CASSELGGGDEQFF

abundance: .
j_gene: TRBJ2-3
v_gene: TRBV15
d_gene: TRBD2
CDR3nt: TGTGCCACCAGCATTTTCGGGCGGGGGGGCACAGATACGCAGTATTTT
CDR3aa: CATSIFGRGGTDTQYF

abundance: few
j_gene: TRBJ2-1
v_gene: TRBV11-3
d_gene: TRBD2
CDR3nt: TGTGCCAGCAGTTCCCGACTAGCGGGGCCCCTCAATGAGCAGTTCTTC
CDR3aa: CASSSRLAGPLNEQFF

abundance: few
j_gene: TRBJ2-7
v_gene: TRBV25-1
d_gene: .
CDR3nt: TGTGCCAGCAGTGAAAGGGCATCCTACGAGCAGTACTTC
CDR3aa: CASSERASYEQYF

abundance: .
j_gene: TRBJ1-1
v_gene: TRBV28
d_gene: TRBD1
CDR3nt: TGTGCCAGCAGTTCGGGACAGGGCGAAGCTTTCTTT
CDR3aa: CASSSGQGEAFF

abundance: .
j_gene: TRBJ2-7
v_gene: TRBV5-1
d_gene: .
CDR3nt: TGCGCCAGCAGCCCCACCGGCGGGAACTACGAGCAGTACTTC
CDR3aa: CASSPTGGNYEQYF

abundance: medium-sized
j_gene: TRBJ1-5
v_gene: TRBV11-3
d_gene: TRBD1
CDR3nt: TGTGCCAGCAGCCCAGGACAGGGAAGCAATCAGCCCCAGCATTTT
CDR3aa: CASSPGQGSNQPQHF

abundance: .
j_gene: TRBJ1-6
v_gene: TRBV28
d_gene: TRBD1
CDR3nt: TGTGCCAGCAGTTTATCGGGACAGGGCTATAATTCACCCCTCCACTTT
CDR3aa: CASSLSGQGYNSPLHF

abundance: few
j_gene: TRBJ1-1
v_gene: TRBV9
d_gene: .
CDR3nt: TGTGCCAGCAGCGTAGAACCCGCAGGGATGAACACTGAAGCTTTCTTT
CDR3aa: CASSVEPAGMNTEAFF

abundance: few
j_gene: TRBJ1-1
v_gene: TRBV16
d_gene: TRBD1
CDR3nt: TGTGCCAGCAGCCAATCGTCGCGACAGGGGTCCAACCGAAACACTGAAGCTTTCTTT
CDR3aa: CASSQSSRQGSNRNTEAFF

abundance: few
j_gene: TRBJ1-6
v_gene: TRBV30
d_gene: .
CDR3nt: TGTGCCTGGATGCGACAGGAGAATTCACCCCTCCACTTT
CDR3aa: CAWMRQENSPLHF

abundance: .
j_gene: TRBJ1-6
v_gene: TRBV25-1
d_gene: .
CDR3nt: TGTGCCAGCGGACACGGGGGGTATAATTCACCCCTCCACTTT
CDR3aa: CASGHGGYNSPLHF

abundance: .
j_gene: TRBJ1-3
v_gene: TRBV11-3
d_gene: .
CDR3nt: TGTGCCAGCAGCTTGGGAACCCAGGGGGGAAACACCATATATTTT
CDR3aa: CASSLGTQGGNTIYF

abundance: .
j_gene: TRBJ1-5
v_gene: TRBV19
d_gene: .
CDR3nt: TGTGCCAGTCAGCCGGTAGGGAGCAATCAGCCCCAGCATTTT
CDR3aa: CASQPVGSNQPQHF

abundance: .
j_gene: TRBJ1-1
v_gene: TRBV5-1
d_gene: .
CDR3nt: TGCGCCAGCAGCTTGGAGGGACGGGACTTCTCTGAAGCTTTCTTT
CDR3aa: CASSLEGRDFSEAFF

abundance: .
j_gene: TRBJ1-5
v_gene: TRBV28
d_gene: .
CDR3nt: TGTGCCAGCAGTTTACGGGGGCAGCAAAGCAATCAGCCCCAGCATTTT
CDR3aa: CASSLRGQQSNQPQHF

abundance: medium-sized
j_gene: TRBJ1-5
v_gene: TRBV11-3
d_gene: TRBD1
CDR3nt: TGTGCCAGCAGCTTGGGACAGAACGGGAGGAATCAGCCCCAGCATTTT
CDR3aa: CASSLGQNGRNQPQHF

abundance: .
j_gene: TRBJ2-4
v_gene: TRBV10-2
d_gene: TRBD1
CDR3nt: TGCGCCAGCAGTTCTGACAGGGGTAGTGGCATTCAGTACTTC
CDR3aa: CASSSDRGSGIQYF

abundance: .
j_gene: TRBJ1-5
v_gene: TRBV6-8
d_gene: .
CDR3nt: TGTGCCAGCATGAGTATCCCCGAGCCCCAGCATTTT
CDR3aa: CASMSIPEPQHF

abundance: medium-sized
j_gene: TRBJ1-5
v_gene: TRBV9
d_gene: TRBD1
CDR3nt: TGTGCCAGCAGTGGAAGTGGGACAGGGAATCAGCCCCAGCATTTT
CDR3aa: CASSGSGTGNQPQHF

abundance: many
j_gene: TRBJ2-7
v_gene: TRBV11-3
d_gene: .
CDR3nt: TGTGCCAGCAGCTTAGAACAGTCCCGGGACGAGCAGTACTTC
CDR3aa: CASSLEQSRDEQYF

abundance: few
j_gene: TRBJ1-1
v_gene: TRBV6-8
d_gene: .
CDR3nt: TGTGCCAGCACGCCGTTTAGAGATGGTGCTTTCTTT
CDR3aa: CASTPFRDGAFF

abundance: .
j_gene: TRBJ1-5
v_gene: TRBV5-1
d_gene: .
CDR3nt: TGCGCCAGCAGCTTGGACCAGCGAAGTCAGCCCCAGCATTTT
CDR3aa: CASSLDQRSQPQHF

abundance: few
j_gene: TRBJ1-5
v_gene: TRBV11-3
d_gene: .
CDR3nt: TGTGCCAGCAGCTTAGGCGAGACACGCCTTAGCAATCAGCCCCAGCATTTT
CDR3aa: CASSLGETRLSNQPQHF

abundance: .
j_gene: TRBJ1-2
v_gene: TRBV9
d_gene: TRBD1
CDR3nt: TGTGCCAGCAGCGTCGGGCAGGGGGCCGGTGGCTACACCTTC
CDR3aa: CASSVGQGAGGYTF

abundance: .
j_gene: TRBJ1-1
v_gene: TRBV6-8
d_gene: .
CDR3nt: TGTGCCAGCCTAAGGTCGAACACTGAAGCTTTCTTT
CDR3aa: CASLRSNTEAFF

abundance: .
j_gene: TRBJ1-4
v_gene: TRBV28
d_gene: TRBD1
CDR3nt: TGTGCCAGCAGCCCACCCGGGACAGGGGTCAATGAAAAACTGTTTTTT
CDR3aa: CASSPPGTGVNEKLFF

abundance: .
j_gene: TRBJ1-2
v_gene: TRBV11-3
d_gene: TRBD1
CDR3nt: TGTGCCAGCAGCTCCTCGGGACAGGCGACAATCTATGGCTACACCTTC
CDR3aa: CASSSSGQATIYGYTF

abundance: medium-sized
j_gene: TRBJ1-4
v_gene: TRBV28
d_gene: TRBD1
CDR3nt: TGTGCCAGCAGTTTATTGGGACAGGGGCAGGAAAAACTGTTTTTT
CDR3aa: CASSLLGQGQEKLFF

abundance: few
j_gene: TRBJ1-2
v_gene: TRBV4-1
d_gene: TRBD1
CDR3nt: TGCGCCAGCAGCCACCGGGACAGTCCTTATGGCTACACCTTC
CDR3aa: CASSHRDSPYGYTF

abundance: few
j_gene: TRBJ1-2
v_gene: TRBV6-8
d_gene: .
CDR3nt: TGTGCCAGCAGGCCACCTTCTACAGGATACGGTGGCTACACCTTC
CDR3aa: CASRPPSTGYGGYTF

abundance: .
j_gene: TRBJ2-2
v_gene: TRBV10-1
d_gene: TRBD2
CDR3nt: TGCGCCAGCAGTGCCTTAGCGGGGGATAACACCGGGGAGCTGTTTTTT
CDR3aa: CASSALAGDNTGELFF

abundance: .
j_gene: TRBJ1-6
v_gene: TRBV7-6
d_gene: .
CDR3nt: TGTGCCAGCAGCGGACAGTCGGATAATTCACCCCTCCACTTT
CDR3aa: CASSGQSDNSPLHF

abundance: few
j_gene: TRBJ2-3
v_gene: TRBV2
d_gene: TRBD2
CDR3nt: TGTGCCAGCACCGACGGGGGGGGCGGGGATACGCAGTATTTT
CDR3aa: CASTDGGGGDTQYF

abundance: few
j_gene: TRBJ2-3
v_gene: TRBV9
d_gene: TRBD2
CDR3nt: TGTGCCAGCAGCGTAGGTGGACTAGCGGGGCTTCCTACTAGCACAGATACGCAGTATTTT
CDR3aa: CASSVGGLAGLPTSTDTQYF

abundance: .
j_gene: TRBJ2-7
v_gene: TRBV6-8
d_gene: .
CDR3nt: TGTGCCAGCAGCTCTACAGGGATGCAGCAGTACTTC
CDR3aa: CASSSTGMQQYF